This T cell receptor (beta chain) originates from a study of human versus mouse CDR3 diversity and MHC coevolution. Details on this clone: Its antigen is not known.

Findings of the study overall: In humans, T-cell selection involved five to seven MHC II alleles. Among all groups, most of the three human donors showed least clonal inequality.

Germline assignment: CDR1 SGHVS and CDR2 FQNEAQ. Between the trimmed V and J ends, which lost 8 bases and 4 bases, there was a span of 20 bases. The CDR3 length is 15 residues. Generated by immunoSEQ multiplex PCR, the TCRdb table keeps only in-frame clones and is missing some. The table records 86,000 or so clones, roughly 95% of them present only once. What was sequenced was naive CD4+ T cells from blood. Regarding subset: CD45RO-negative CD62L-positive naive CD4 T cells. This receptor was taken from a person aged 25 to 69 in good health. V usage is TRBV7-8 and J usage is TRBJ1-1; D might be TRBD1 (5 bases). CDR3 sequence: CASLLGGGGRTEAFF. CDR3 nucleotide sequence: TGTGCCAGCCTACTTGGGGGGGGAGGACGCACTGAAGCTTTCTTT.